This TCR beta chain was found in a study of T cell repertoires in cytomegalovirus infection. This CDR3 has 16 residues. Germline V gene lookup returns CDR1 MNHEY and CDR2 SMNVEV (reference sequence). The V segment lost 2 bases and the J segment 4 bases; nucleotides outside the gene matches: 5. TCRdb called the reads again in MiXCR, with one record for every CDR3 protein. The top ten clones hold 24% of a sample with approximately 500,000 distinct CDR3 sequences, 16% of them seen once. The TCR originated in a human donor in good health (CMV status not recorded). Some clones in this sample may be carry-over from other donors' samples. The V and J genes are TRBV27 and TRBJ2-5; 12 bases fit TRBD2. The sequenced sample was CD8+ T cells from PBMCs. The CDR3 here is CASSLVGLAGRETQYF. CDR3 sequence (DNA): TGTGCCAGCAGTTTAGTAGGACTAGCGGGAAGAGAGACCCAGTACTTC.